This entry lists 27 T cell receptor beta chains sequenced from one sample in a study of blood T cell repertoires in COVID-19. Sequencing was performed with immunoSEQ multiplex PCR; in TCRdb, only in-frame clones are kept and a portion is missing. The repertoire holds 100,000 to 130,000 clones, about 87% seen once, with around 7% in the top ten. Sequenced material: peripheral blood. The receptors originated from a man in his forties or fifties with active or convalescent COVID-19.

CDR3 amino acids: CASSQQGRETQYF. The CDR3 region has the DNA TGTGCCAGCAGCCAACAGGGGAGAGAGACCCAGTACTTC. V usage is TRBV7-2 and J usage is TRBJ2-5, with 7 bases lining up with TRBD1. The length of the CDR3 is 13 residues. The ends lost 5 bases at V and 4 bases at J; junction bases unmatched: 4. CDR1 SGHTA and CDR2 FQGNSA come from the germline V gene.

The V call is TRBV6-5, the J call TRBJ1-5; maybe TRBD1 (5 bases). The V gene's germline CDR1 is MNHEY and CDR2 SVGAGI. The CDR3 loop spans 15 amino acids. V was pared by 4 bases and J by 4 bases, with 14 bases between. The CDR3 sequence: CASSSGEGLNQPQHF. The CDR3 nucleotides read TGTGCCAGCAGTTCGGGGGAGGGCCTGAATCAGCCCCAGCATTTT.

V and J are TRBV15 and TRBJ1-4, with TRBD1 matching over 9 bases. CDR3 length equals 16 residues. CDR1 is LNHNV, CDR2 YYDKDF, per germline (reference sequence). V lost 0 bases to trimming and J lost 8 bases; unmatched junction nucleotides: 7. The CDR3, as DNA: TGTGCCACCAGCAGAGAGTATCGACAGGGGGTAGAAAAACTGTTTTTT. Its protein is CATSREYRQGVEKLFF.

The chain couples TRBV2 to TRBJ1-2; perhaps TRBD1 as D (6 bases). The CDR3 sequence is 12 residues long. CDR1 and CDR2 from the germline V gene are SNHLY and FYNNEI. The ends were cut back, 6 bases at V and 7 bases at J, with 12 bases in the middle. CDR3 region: CASRRGTLGYTF. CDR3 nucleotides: TGTGCCAGCAGGAGGGGGACCCTTGGCTACACCTTC.

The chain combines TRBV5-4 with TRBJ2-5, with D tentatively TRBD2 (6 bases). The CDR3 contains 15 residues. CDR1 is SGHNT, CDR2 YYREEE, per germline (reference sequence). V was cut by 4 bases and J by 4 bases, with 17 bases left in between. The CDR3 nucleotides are TGTGCCAGCAGCCAGGACCGCGGGATGGGAGAGACCCAGTACTTC. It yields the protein CASSQDRGMGETQYF.

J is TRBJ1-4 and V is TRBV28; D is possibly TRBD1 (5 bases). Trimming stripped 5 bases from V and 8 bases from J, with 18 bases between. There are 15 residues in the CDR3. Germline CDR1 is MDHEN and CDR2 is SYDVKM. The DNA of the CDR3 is TGTGCCAGCAGTACCGACAGTGGGGGGGGAGAAAAACTGTTTTTT. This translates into CASSTDSGGGEKLFF.

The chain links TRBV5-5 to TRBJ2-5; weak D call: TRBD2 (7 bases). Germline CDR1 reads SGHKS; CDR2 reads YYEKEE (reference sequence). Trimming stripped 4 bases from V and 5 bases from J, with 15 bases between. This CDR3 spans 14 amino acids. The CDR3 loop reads CASSPSGEGETQYF. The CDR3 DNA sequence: TGTGCCAGCAGCCCGTCAGGGGAGGGGGAGACCCAGTACTTC.

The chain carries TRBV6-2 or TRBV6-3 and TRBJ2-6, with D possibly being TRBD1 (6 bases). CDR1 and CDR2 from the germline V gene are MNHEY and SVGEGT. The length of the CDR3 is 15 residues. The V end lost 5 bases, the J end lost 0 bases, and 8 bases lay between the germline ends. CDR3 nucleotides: TGTGCCAGCAGTCCCAGGGGCTCTGGGGCCAACGTCCTGACTTTC. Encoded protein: CASSPRGSGANVLTF.

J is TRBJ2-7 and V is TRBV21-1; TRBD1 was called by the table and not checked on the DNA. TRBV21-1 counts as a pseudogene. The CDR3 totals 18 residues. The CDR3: CASSKALSTGTLGYEQYF. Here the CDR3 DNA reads TGTGCCAGCAGCAAAGCGCTTTCAACAGGGACCCTCGGGTACGAGCAGTACTTC.

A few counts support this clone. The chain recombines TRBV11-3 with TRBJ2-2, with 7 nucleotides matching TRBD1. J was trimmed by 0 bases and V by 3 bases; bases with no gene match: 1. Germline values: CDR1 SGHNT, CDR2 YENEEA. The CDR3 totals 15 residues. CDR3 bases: TGTGCCAGCAGCTTGCAGGGGGCGAACACCGGGGAGCTGTTTTTT. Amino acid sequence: CASSLQGANTGELFF.

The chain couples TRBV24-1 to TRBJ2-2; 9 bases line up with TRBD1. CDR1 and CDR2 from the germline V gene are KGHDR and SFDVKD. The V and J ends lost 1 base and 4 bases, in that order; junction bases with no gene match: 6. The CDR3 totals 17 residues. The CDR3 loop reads CATSDFWTGESTGELFF. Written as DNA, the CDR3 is TGTGCCACCAGTGATTTTTGGACAGGGGAGTCCACCGGGGAGCTGTTTTTT.

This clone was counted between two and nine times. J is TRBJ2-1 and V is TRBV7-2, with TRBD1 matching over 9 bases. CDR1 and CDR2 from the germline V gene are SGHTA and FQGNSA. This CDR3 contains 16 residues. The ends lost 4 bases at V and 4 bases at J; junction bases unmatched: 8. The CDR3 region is CASSWTRDRDYNEQFF. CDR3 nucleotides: TGTGCCAGCAGCTGGACCCGGGACAGGGATTACAATGAGCAGTTCTTC.

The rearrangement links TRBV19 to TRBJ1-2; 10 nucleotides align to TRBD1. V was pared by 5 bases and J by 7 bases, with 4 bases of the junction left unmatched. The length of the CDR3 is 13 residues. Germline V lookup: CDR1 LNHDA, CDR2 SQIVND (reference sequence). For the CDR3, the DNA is TGTGCCAGTAGTTTTGGACAGGGGGGTGGCTACACCTTC. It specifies CASSFGQGGGYTF.

The CDR3 spells CASSRKRYPRETQYF. For the CDR3, the DNA is TGTGCCAGCAGCCGCAAGCGGTACCCGAGGGAGACCCAGTACTTC. This chain connects TRBV28 to TRBJ2-5, with D possibly matching TRBD2 (5 bases). The V end lost 6 bases, the J end lost 5 bases, and 19 bases lay between the germline ends. The CDR3 is 15 amino acids. Germline V gene sequence: CDR1 MDHEN, CDR2 SYDVKM.

As DNA, the CDR3 is TGTGCCAGCGCTAGCGACACCGGGGAGCTGTTTTTT. Amino acids: CASASDTGELFF. The chain uses TRBV7-9 and TRBJ2-2, with a possible D match to TRBD2 (6 bases). V lost 8 bases, J lost 3 bases, and 7 bases lay in between. The V gene's germline CDR1 is SEHNR and CDR2 FQNEAQ (reference sequence). This CDR3 is 12 amino acids long.

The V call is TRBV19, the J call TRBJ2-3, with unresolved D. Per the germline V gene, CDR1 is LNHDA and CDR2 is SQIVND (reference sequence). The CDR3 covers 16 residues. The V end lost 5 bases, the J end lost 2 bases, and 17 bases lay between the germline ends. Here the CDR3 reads CASSSPSKEITDTQYF. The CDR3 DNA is TGTGCCAGTAGTTCCCCTTCCAAGGAGATCACAGATACGCAGTATTTT.

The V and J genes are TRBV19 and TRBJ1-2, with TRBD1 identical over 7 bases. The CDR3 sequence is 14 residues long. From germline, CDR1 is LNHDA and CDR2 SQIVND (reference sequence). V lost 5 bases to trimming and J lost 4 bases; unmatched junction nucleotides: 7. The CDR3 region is CASSPDRRGYGYTF. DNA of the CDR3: TGTGCCAGTAGTCCGGACAGGAGGGGCTATGGCTACACCTTC.

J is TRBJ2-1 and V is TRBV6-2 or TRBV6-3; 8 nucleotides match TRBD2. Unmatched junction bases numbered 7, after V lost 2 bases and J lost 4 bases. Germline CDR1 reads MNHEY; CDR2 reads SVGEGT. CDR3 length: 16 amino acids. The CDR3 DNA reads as TGTGCCAGCAGTTACCTCGCAGCGGGAGAATACAATGAGCAGTTCTTC. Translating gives CASSYLAAGEYNEQFF.

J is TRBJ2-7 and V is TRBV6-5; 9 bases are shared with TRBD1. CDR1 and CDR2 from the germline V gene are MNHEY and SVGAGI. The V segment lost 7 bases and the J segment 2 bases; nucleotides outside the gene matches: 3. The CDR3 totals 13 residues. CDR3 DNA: TGTGCCAGCACCCGGGACAGGGCCTACGAGCAGTACTTC. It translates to CASTRDRAYEQYF.

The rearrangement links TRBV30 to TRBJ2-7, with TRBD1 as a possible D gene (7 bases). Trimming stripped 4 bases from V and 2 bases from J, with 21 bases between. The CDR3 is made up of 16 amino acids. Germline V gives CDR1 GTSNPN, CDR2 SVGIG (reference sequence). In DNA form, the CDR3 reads TGTGCCTGGAAACTACCCGATCAGGGGGGTCCCTACGAGCAGTACTTC. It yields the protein CAWKLPDQGGPYEQYF.

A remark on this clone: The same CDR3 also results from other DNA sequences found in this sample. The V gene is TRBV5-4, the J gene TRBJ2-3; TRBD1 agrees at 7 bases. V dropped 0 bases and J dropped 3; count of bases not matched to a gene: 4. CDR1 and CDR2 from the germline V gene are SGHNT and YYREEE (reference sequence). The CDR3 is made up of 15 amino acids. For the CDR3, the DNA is TGTGCCAGCAGCTTGGACAGGGGCTGGACAGATACGCAGTATTTT. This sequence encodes CASSLDRGWTDTQYF.

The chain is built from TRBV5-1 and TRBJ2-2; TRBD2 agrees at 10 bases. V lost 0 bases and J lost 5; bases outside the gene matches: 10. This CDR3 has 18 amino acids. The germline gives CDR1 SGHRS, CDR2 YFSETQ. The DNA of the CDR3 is TGCGCCAGCAGCTTGGTGGCTAGCGGGAGTTCGGGGACCGGGGAGCTGTTTTTT. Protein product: CASSLVASGSSGTGELFF.

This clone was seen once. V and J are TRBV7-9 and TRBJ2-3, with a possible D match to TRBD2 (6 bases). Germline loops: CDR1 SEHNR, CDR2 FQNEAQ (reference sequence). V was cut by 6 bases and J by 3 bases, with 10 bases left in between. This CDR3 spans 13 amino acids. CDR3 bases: TGTGCCAGCAGACGGGAGCTAACAGATACGCAGTATTTT. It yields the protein CASRRELTDTQYF.

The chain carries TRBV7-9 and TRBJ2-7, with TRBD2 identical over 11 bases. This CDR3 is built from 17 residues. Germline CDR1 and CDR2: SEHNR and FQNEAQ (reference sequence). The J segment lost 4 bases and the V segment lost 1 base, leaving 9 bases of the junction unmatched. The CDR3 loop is CASSLGPSGRTTYEQYF. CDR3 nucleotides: TGTGCCAGCAGCTTAGGCCCTAGCGGGAGGACGACTTACGAGCAGTACTTC.

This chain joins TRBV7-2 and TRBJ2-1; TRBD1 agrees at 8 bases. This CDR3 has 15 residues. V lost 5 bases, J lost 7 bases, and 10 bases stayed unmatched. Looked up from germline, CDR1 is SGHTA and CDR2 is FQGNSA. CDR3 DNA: TGTGCCAGCAGCCATGATCAGGGGGCTTGGAATGAGCAGTTCTTC. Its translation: CASSHDQGAWNEQFF.

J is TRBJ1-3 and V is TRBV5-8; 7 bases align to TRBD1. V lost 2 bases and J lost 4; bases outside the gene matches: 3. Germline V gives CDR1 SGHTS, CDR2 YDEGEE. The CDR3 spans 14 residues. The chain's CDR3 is CASSFGTVGNTIYF. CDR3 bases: TGTGCCAGCAGCTTCGGGACAGTAGGAAACACCATATATTTT.

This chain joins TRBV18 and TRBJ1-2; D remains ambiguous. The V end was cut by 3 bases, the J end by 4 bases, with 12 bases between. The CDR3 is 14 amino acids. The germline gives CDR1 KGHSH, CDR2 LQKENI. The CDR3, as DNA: TGTGCCAGCTCACCCGACACCGAACCCTATGGCTACACCTTC. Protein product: CASSPDTEPYGYTF.